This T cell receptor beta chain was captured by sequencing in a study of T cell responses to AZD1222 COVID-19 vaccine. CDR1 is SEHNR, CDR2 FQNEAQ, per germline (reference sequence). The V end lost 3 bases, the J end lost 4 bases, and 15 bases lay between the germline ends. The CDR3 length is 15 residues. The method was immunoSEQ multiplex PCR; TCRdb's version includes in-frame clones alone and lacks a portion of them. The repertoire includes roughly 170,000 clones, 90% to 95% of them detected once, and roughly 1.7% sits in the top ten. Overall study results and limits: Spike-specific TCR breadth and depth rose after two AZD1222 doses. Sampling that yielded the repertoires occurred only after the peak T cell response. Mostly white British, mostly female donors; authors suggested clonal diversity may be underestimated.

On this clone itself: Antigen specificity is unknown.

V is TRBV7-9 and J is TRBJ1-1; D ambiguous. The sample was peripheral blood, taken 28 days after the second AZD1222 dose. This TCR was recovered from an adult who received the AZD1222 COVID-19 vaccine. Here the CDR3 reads CASSLHRGLGTEAFF. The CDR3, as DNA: TGTGCCAGCAGCTTGCATAGAGGGCTTGGCACTGAAGCTTTCTTT.